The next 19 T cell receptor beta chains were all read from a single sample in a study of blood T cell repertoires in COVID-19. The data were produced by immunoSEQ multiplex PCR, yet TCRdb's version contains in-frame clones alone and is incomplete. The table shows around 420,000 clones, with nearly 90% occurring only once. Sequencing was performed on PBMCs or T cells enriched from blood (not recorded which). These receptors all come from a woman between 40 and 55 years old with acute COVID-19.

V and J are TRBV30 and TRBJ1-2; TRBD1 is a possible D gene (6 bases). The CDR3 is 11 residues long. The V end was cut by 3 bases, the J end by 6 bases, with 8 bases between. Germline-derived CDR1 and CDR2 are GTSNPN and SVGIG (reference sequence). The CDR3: CAWRQGNGYTF. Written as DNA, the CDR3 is TGTGCCTGGAGACAGGGCAATGGCTACACCTTC. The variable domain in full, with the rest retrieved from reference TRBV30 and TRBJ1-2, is SQTIHQWPATLVQPVGSPLSLECTVEGTSNPNLYWYRQAAGRGLQLLFYSVGIGQISSEVPQNLSASRPQDRQFILSSKKLLLSDSGFYLCAWRQGNGYTFGSGTRLTVV.

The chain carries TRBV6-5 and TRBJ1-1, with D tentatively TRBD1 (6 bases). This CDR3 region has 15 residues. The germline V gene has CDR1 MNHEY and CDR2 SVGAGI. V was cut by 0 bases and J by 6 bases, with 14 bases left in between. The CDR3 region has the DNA TGTGCCAGCAGTTACTCCGGACAGAGAAGACCTGAAGCTTTCTTT. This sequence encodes CASSYSGQRRPEAFF.

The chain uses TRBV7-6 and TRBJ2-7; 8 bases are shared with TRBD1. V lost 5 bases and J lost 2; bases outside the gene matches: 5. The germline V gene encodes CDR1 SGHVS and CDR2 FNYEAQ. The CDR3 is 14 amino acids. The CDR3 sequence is CASSVGQGPYEQYF. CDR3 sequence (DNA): TGTGCCAGCAGCGTCGGACAGGGACCCTACGAGCAGTACTTC. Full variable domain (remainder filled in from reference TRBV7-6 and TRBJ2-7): GAGVSQSPRYKVTKRGQDVALRCDPISGHVSLYWYRQALGQGPEFLTYFNYEAQQDKSGLPNDRFSAERPEGSISTLTIQRTEQRDSAMYRCASSVGQGPYEQYFGPGTRLTVT.

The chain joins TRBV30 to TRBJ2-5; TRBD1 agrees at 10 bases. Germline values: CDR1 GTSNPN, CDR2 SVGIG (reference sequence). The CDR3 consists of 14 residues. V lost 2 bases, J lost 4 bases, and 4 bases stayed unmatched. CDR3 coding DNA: TGTGCCTGGAGTCAGGACAGGGGGGGAGAGACCCAGTACTTC. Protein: CAWSQDRGGETQYF. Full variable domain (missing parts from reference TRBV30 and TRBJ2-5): SQTIHQWPATLVQPVGSPLSLECTVEGTSNPNLYWYRQAAGRGLQLLFYSVGIGQISSEVPQNLSASRPQDRQFILSSKKLLLSDSGFYLCAWSQDRGGETQYFGPGTRLLVL.

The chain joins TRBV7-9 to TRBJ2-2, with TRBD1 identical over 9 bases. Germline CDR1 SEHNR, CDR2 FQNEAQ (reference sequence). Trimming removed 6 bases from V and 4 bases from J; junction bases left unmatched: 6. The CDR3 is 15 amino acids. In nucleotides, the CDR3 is TGTGCCAGCAGGCCGGGACAGGGTAGCACCGGGGAGCTGTTTTTT. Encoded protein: CASRPGQGSTGELFF. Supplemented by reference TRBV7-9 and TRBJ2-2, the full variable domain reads DTGVSQNPRHKITKRGQNVTFRCDPISEHNRLYWYRQTLGQGPEFLTYFQNEAQLEKSRLLSDRFSAERPKGSFSTLEIQRTEQGDSAMYLCASRPGQGSTGELFFGEGSRLTVL.

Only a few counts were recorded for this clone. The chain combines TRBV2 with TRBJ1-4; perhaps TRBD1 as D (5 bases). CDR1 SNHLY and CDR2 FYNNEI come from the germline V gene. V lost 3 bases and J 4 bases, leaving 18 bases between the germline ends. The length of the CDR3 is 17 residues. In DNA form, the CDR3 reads TGTGCCAGCAGTGACAAGACACTTCCCAGGGTTAATGAAAAACTGTTTTTT. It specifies CASSDKTLPRVNEKLFF.

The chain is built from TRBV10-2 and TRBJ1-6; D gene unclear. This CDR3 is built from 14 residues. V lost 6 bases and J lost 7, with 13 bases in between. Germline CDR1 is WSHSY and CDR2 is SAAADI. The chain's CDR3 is CASRRPEENSPLHF. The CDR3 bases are TGCGCCAGCAGAAGACCTGAGGAGAATTCACCCCTCCACTTT.

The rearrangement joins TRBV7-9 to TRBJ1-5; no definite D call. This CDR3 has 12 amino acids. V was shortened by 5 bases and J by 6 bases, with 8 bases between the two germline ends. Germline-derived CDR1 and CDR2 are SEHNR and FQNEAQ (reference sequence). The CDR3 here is CASSPDSQPQHF. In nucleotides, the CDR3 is TGTGCCAGCAGCCCAGACTCTCAGCCCCAGCATTTT.

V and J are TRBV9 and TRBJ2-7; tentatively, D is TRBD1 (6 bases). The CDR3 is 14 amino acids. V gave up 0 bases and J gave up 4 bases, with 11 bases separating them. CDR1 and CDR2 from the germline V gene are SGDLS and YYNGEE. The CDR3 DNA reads TGTGCCAGCAGCGTAGGGGCGAGGGGGTACGAGCAGTACTTC. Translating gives CASSVGARGYEQYF.

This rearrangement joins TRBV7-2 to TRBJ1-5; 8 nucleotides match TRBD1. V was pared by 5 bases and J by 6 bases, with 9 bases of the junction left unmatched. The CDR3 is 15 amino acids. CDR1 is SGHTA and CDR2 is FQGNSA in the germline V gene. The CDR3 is CASSGGQGAGQPQHF. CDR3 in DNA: TGTGCCAGCAGCGGCGGTCAGGGGGCGGGTCAGCCCCAGCATTTT.

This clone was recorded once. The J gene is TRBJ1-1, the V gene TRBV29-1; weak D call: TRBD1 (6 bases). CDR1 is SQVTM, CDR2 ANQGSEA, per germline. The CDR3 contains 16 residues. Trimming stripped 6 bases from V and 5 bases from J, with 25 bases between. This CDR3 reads CSVVIGGWLGSTEAFF. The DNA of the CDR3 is TGCAGCGTCGTAATTGGGGGCTGGTTAGGATCGACTGAAGCTTTCTTT.

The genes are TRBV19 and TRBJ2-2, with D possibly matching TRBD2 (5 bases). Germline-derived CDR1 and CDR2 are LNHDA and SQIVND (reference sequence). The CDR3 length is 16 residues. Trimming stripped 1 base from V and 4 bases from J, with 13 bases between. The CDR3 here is CASSIGRGHTTGELFF. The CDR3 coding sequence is TGTGCCAGTAGTATAGGAAGAGGGCATACCACCGGGGAGCTGTTTTTT.

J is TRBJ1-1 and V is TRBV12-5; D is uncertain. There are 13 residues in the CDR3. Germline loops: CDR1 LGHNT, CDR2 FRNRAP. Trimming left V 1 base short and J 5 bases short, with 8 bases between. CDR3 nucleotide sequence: TGTGCTAGTGGTTTGGATTTTCGGACTGAAGCTTTCTTT. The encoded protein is CASGLDFRTEAFF.

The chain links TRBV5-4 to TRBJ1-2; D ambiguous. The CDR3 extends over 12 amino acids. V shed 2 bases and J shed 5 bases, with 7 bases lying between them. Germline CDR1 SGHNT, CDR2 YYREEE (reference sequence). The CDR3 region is CASSLTTYGYTF. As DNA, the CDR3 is TGTGCCAGCAGCTTAACCACTTATGGCTACACCTTC.

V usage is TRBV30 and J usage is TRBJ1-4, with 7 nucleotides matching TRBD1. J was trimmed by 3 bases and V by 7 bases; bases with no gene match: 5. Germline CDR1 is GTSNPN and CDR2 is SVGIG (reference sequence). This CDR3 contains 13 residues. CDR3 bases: TGTGCCTCCTCCGGGACAGCTAATGAAAAACTGTTTTTT. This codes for CASSGTANEKLFF.

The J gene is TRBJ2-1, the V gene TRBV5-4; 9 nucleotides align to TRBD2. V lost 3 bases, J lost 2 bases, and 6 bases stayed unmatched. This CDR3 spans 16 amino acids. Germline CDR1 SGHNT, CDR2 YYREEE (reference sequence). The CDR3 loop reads CASSSLAGVAYNEQFF. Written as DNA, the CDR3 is TGTGCCAGCAGCTCCTTAGCGGGGGTCGCCTACAATGAGCAGTTCTTC.

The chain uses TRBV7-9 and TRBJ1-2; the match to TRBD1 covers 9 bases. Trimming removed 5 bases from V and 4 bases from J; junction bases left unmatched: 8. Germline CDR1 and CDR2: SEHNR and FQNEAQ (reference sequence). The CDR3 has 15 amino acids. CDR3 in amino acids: CASSPIQGAVYGYTF. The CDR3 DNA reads TGTGCCAGCAGCCCAATACAGGGGGCGGTCTATGGCTACACCTTC.

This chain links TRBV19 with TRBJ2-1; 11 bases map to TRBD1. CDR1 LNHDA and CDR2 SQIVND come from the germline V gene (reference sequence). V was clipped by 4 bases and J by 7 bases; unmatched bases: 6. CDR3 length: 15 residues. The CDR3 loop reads CASSNRDRGTNEQFF. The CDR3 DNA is TGTGCCAGTAGTAACCGGGACAGGGGGACTAATGAGCAGTTCTTC.

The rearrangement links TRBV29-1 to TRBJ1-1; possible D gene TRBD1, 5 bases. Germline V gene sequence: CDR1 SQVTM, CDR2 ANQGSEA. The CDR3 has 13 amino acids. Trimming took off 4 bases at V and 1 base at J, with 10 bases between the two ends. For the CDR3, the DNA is TGCAGCGTTGGACAGACCGCGAACACTGAAGCTTTCTTT. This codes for CSVGQTANTEAFF. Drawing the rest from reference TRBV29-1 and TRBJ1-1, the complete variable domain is SAVISQKPSRDICQRGTSLTIQCQVDSQVTMMFWYRQQPGQSLTLIATANQGSEATYESGFVIDKFPISRPNLTFSTLTVSNMSPEDSSIYLCSVGQTANTEAFFGQGTRLTVV.